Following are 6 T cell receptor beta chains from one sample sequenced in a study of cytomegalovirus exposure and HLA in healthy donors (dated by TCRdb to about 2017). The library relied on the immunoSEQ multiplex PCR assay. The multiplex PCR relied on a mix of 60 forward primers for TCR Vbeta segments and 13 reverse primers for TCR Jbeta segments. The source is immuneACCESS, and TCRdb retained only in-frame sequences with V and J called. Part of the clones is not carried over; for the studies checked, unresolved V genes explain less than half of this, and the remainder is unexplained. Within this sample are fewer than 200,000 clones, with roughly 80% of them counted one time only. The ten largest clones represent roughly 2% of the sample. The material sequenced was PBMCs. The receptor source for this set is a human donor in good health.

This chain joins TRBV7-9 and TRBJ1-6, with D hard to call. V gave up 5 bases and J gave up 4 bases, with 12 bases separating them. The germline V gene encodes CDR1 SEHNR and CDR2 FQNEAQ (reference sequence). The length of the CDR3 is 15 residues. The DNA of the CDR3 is TGTGCCAGCAGCGGCTCAGGCGAGTATAATTCACCCCTCCACTTT. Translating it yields CASSGSGEYNSPLHF.

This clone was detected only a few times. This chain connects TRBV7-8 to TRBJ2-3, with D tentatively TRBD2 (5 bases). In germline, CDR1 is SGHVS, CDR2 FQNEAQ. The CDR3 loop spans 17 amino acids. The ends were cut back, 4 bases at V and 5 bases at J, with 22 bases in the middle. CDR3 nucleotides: TGTGCCAGCAGCTACGCGGTGGCTAGCCCTATCGGAGATACGCAGTATTTT. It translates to CASSYAVASPIGDTQYF.

In DNA, the CDR3 is TGTGCCAGCAGCTTAGACGCGGGTCGGGCCAATTCACCCCTCCACTTT. Translating it yields CASSLDAGRANSPLHF. This chain links TRBV11-2 with TRBJ1-6; D ambiguous. Germline V gene data show CDR1 as SGHAT and CDR2 as FQNNGV. The CDR3 covers 16 residues. V lost 0 bases, J lost 7 bases, and 13 bases lay in between.

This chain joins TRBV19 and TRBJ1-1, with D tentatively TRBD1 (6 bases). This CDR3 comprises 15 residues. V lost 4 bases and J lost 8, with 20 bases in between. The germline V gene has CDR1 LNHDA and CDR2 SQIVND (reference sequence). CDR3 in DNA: TGTGCCAGTAGTACAACCGGGACACAAAGCACCGAAGCTTTCTTT. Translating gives CASSTTGTQSTEAFF.

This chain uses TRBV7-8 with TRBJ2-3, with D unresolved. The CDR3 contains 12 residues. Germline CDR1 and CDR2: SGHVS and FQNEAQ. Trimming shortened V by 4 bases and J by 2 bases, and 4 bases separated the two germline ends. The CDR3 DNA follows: TGTGCCAGCAGCTATTACACAGATACGCAGTATTTT. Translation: CASSYYTDTQYF.

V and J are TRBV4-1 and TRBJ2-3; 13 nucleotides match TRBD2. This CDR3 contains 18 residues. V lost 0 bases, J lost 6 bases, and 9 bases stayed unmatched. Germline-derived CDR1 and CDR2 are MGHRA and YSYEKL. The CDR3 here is CASSQEGTSGGAVDTQYF. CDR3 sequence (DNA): TGCGCCAGCAGCCAAGAAGGCACTAGCGGGGGGGCCGTGGATACGCAGTATTTT.